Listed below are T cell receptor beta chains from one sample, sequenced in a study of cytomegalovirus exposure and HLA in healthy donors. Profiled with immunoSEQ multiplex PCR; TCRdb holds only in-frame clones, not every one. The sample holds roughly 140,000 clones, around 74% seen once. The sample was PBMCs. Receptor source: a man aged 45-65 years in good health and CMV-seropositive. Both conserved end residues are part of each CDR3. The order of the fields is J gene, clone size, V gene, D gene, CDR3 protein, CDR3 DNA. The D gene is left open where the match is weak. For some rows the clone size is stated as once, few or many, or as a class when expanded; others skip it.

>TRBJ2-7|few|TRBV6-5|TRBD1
CASRSGQGYEQYF
TGTGCCAGCAGATCTGGACAGGGTTACGAGCAGTACTTC
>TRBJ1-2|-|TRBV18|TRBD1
CASSPGQSYGYTF
TGTGCCAGCTCCCCGGGACAGAGCTATGGCTACACCTTC
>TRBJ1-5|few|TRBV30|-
CASSATGNQPQHF
TGTGCCAGTAGTGCGACTGGCAATCAGCCCCAGCATTTT
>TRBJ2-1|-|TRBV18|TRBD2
CASSPGLAGNNEQFF
TGTGCCAGCTCACCTGGACTAGCGGGCAACAATGAGCAGTTCTTC
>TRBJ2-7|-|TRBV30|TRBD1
CAWREGARYEQYF
TGTGCCTGGAGAGAGGGGGCGCGGTACGAGCAGTACTTC
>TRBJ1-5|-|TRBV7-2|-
CASSHFGAGNQPQHF
TGTGCCAGCAGCCACTTTGGGGCGGGGAATCAGCCCCAGCATTTT
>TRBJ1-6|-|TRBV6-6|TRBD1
CASSRDRALNSPLHF
TGTGCCAGCAGTCGCGACAGGGCGCTTAATTCACCCCTCCACTTT
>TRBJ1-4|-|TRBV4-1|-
CASSQGGGIEKLFF
TGCGCCAGCAGCCAAGGAGGCGGGATTGAAAAACTGTTTTTT
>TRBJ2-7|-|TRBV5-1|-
CASSITASYEQYF
TGCGCCAGCAGCATAACAGCTTCCTACGAGCAGTACTTC
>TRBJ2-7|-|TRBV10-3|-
CAISDPTRQYEQYF
TGTGCCATCAGTGACCCCACTAGGCAATACGAGCAGTACTTC
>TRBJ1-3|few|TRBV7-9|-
CASSQRGGSGNTIYF
TGTGCCAGCTCACAGAGGGGGGGCTCTGGAAACACCATATATTTT
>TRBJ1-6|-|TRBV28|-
CASSLLNLHSPLHF
TGTGCCAGCAGTTTACTAAACCTTCATTCACCCCTCCACTTT
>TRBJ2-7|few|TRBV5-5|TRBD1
CATGDRVSEEQYF
TGTGCCACGGGGGACAGGGTTTCTGAGGAGCAGTACTTC
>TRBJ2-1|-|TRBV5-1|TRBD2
CASSLELAGGEEQFF
TGCGCCAGCAGCTTGGAACTAGCGGGAGGGGAGGAGCAGTTCTTC
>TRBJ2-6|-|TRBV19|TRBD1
CASKPDRWETGANVLTF
TGTGCCAGTAAACCGGACAGGTGGGAAACTGGGGCCAACGTCCTGACTTTC
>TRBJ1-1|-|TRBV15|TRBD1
CATSPKQGVRFDTEAFF
TGTGCCACCAGCCCTAAACAGGGGGTAAGGTTCGACACTGAAGCTTTCTTT
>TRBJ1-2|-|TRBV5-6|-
CASSFVGAGGYTF
TGTGCCAGCAGCTTCGTAGGGGCTGGTGGCTACACCTTC
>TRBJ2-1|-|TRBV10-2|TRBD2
CASSSGTSLYNEQFF
TGCGCCAGCAGCTCCGGGACTAGCCTCTACAATGAGCAGTTCTTC
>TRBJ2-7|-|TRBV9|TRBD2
CASSLSGKMDEQYF
TGTGCCAGCAGCCTTAGCGGGAAGATGGACGAGCAGTACTTC
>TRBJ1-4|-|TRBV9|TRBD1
CASSGQPNEKLFF
TGTGCCAGCTCGGGACAGCCTAATGAAAAACTGTTTTTT
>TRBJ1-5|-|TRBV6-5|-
CASSRDISNQPQHF
TGTGCCAGCAGTAGGGACATCAGCAATCAGCCCCAGCATTTT
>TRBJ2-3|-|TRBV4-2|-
CASSQALTDTQYF
TGTGCCAGCAGCCAAGCCCTGACAGATACGCAGTATTTT
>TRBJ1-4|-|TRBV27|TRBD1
CASSDRGYPNEKLFF
TGTGCCAGCAGTGACAGGGGGTATCCTAATGAAAAACTGTTTTTT
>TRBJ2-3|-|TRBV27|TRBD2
CASRAGRGTDTQYF
TGTGCCAGCAGGGCAGGGCGGGGGACAGATACGCAGTATTTT
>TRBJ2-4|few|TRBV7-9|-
CSSSPGLPGNIQYF
TGTTCCAGCAGCCCCGGACTTCCAGGAAACATTCAGTACTTC
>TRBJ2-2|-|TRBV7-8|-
CASSLIMLAGRSTGELFF
TGTGCCAGCAGCTTGATTATGTTGGCGGGGCGATCCACCGGGGAGCTGTTTTTT
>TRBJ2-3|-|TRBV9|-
CASSVSGRTDTQYF
TGTGCCAGCAGCGTAAGCGGGCGCACAGATACGCAGTATTTT
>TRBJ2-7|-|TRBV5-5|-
CASSLASEGIPYEQYF
TGTGCCAGCAGCTTGGCCTCAGAGGGCATACCCTACGAGCAGTACTTC
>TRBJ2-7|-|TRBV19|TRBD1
CASRGQGGEAFEQYF
TGTGCCAGTAGGGGACAGGGAGGAGAGGCGTTCGAGCAGTACTTC
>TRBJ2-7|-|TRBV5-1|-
CASGIGGATAYEQYF
TGCGCCAGCGGAATTGGAGGGGCCACGGCGTACGAGCAGTACTTC
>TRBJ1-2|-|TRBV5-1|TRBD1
CASSPYFGTAGYTF
TGCGCCAGCAGCCCTTACTTTGGGACAGCTGGCTACACCTTC
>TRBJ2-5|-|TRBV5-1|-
CASSLYRGGQETQYF
TGCGCCAGCAGCTTGTATAGAGGGGGCCAAGAGACCCAGTACTTC
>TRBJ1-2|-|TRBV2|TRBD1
CASSVGQGNYGYTF
TGTGCCAGCAGTGTCGGACAGGGGAACTATGGCTACACCTTC
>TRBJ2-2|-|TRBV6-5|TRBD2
CASSYSGRGGTGELFF
TGTGCCAGCAGTTATTCCGGGAGGGGGGGCACCGGGGAGCTGTTTTTT
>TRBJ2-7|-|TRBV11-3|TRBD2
CASSLAASGSRHEQYF
TGTGCCAGCAGCTTAGCCGCTAGCGGGAGTCGCCACGAGCAGTACTTC
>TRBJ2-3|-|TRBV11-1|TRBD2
CASSLGLAPSTDTQYF
TGTGCCAGCAGCCTGGGACTAGCGCCTTCAACAGATACGCAGTATTTT
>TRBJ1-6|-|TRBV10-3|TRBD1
CATKLPGQGAGSPLHF
TGTGCCACGAAACTACCGGGACAGGGGGCCGGATCACCCCTCCACTTT
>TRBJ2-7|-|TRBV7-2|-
CASSLASSGRTYEQYF
TGTGCCAGCAGCTTAGCCTCTTCAGGCCGCACCTACGAGCAGTACTTC
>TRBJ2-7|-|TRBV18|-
CASSPFEGSSYEQYF
TGTGCCAGCTCCCCCTTCGAGGGCAGCTCCTACGAGCAGTACTTC
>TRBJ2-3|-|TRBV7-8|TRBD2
CASSLAASGSSTDTQYF
TGTGCCAGCAGCTTAGCGGCTAGCGGGAGCAGCACAGATACGCAGTATTTT
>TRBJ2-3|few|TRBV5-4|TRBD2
CASSLGVAGGGTDTQYF
TGTGCCAGCAGCTTGGGAGTAGCGGGAGGGGGCACAGATACGCAGTATTTT
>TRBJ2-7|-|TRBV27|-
CASSRLSLVSHEQYF
TGTGCCAGCAGTCGACTGTCCCTAGTGTCCCACGAGCAGTACTTC
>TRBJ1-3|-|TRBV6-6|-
CASRPPGVANTIYF
TGTGCCAGCAGACCCCCGGGGGTTGCAAACACCATATATTTT
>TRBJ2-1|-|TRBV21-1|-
CASSKDRGRNNEQFF
TGTGCCAGCAGCAAAGACAGGGGCCGAAACAATGAGCAGTTCTTC
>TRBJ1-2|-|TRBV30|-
CAWRDPGDPSNYGYTF
TGTGCCTGGAGGGACCCAGGGGACCCCTCTAACTATGGCTACACCTTC
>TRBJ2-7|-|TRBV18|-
CASSYGQKTYEQYF
TGTGCCAGCTCCTACGGACAGAAAACCTACGAGCAGTACTTC
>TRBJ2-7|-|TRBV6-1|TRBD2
CASSRGTSNEQYF
TGTGCCAGCAGTAGAGGGACTAGCAACGAGCAGTACTTC
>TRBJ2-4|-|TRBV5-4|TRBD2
CASSGRLAGTDIQYF
TGTGCCAGCAGCGGGAGACTAGCGGGAACGGACATTCAGTACTTC
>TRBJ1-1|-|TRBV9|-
CARTRELMNTEAFF
TGTGCCAGAACACGGGAGCTAATGAACACTGAAGCTTTCTTT
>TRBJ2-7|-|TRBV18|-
CASSPAGSASYEQYF
TGTGCCAGCTCACCGGCGGGGTCAGCCTCCTACGAGCAGTACTTC
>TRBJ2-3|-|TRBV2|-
CASSLTDTQYF
TGTGCCAGCAGTCTAACAGATACGCAGTATTTT
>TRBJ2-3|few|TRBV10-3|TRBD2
CAISELSSGRSTDTQYF
TGTGCCATCAGTGAACTCTCTAGCGGGAGGTCCACAGATACGCAGTATTTT
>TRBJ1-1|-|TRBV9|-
CASSVDLGRDTEAFF
TGTGCCAGCAGCGTAGACCTAGGGCGGGACACTGAAGCTTTCTTT
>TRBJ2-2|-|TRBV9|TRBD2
CASSGYTSGIAGELFF
TGTGCCAGCAGCGGTTACACTAGCGGGATAGCCGGGGAGCTGTTTTTT
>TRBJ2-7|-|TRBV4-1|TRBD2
CASSRGLAAYEQYF
TGCGCCAGCAGCCGGGGACTAGCGGCCTACGAGCAGTACTTC
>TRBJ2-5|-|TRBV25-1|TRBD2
CASSEFPRTSLQETQYF
TGTGCCAGCAGTGAATTCCCAAGGACTAGCCTCCAAGAGACCCAGTACTTC
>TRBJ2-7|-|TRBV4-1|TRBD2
CASSQLAGSSYEQYF
TGCGCCAGCAGCCAACTAGCGGGAAGTTCCTACGAGCAGTACTTC